Listed below are T cell receptor beta chains from one sample, sequenced in a study of T cell responses to AZD1222 COVID-19 vaccine. Using immunoSEQ multiplex PCR, the repertoire was profiled, and TCRdb retains in-frame clones only, with some absent. The table has tens of thousands of clones, about 83% seen once. The sequenced sample was peripheral blood, obtained on day 0 of AZD1222 vaccination. These TCRs come from an adult in good health. CDR3s include the opening cysteine and the closing phenylalanine or tryptophan. The D gene is left open where the match is weak. The size of a clone is reported for some rows only, either as once, few or many, or as a class for expanded clones.

clone_size	j_call	d_call	v_call	cdr3_aa	cdr3_nt
-	TRBJ2-1	-	TRBV6-2/TRBV6-3	CASSYSFVGSYNEQFF	TGTGCCAGCAGTTACTCGTTCGTAGGGTCCTACAATGAGCAGTTCTTC
once	TRBJ2-2	TRBD1	TRBV11-2	CASNLGGPAGELFF	TGTGCCAGCAATCTAGGGGGCCCGGCCGGGGAGCTGTTTTTT
-	TRBJ1-5	-	TRBV7-8	CASSLRDKQPQHF	TGTGCCAGCAGCTTGAGGGACAAACAGCCCCAGCATTTT
-	TRBJ1-2	TRBD1	TRBV10-3	CATRTGAEGYTF	TGTGCCACCCGAACAGGGGCGGAAGGCTACACCTTC
-	TRBJ1-3	-	TRBV2	CASSRGFGNTIYF	TGTGCCAGCAGCAGGGGTTTTGGAAACACCATATATTTT
-	TRBJ1-3	-	TRBV18	CASSPPSSSGNTIYF	TGTGCCAGCTCACCACCTTCCAGCTCTGGAAACACCATATATTTT
once	TRBJ1-6	-	TRBV25-1	CASKDGSSYNSPLHF	TGTGCCAGCAAGGACGGCAGCTCCTATAATTCACCCCTCCACTTT
-	TRBJ1-4	-	TRBV7-9	CASSSTGVEKLFF	TGTGCCAGCAGTTCGACCGGGGTAGAAAAACTGTTTTTT
-	TRBJ1-5	-	TRBV7-8	CASSFGTYHSNQPQHF	TGTGCCAGCAGCTTCGGGACCTATCATAGCAATCAGCCCCAGCATTTT
-	TRBJ2-2	-	TRBV19	CASSIYLQGYTGELFF	TGTGCCAGTAGTATTTATCTCCAGGGTTATACCGGGGAGCTGTTTTTT
-	TRBJ2-3	-	TRBV5-6	CASSPAGRGADTQYF	TGTGCCAGCAGCCCGGCCGGGCGGGGCGCGGATACGCAGTATTTT
-	TRBJ1-5	-	TRBV3-1/TRBV3-2	CASSRTGTTNQPQHF	TGTGCCAGCAGCCGAACCGGGACCACAAATCAGCCCCAGCATTTT
-	TRBJ2-6	-	TRBV29-1	CSASVGGTGANVLTF	TGCAGCGCCTCTGTGGGGGGTACTGGGGCCAACGTCCTGACTTTC
-	TRBJ2-1	-	TRBV24-1	CATSGATGISYNEQFF	TGTGCCACCTCGGGGGCAACAGGGATATCCTACAATGAGCAGTTCTTC
once	TRBJ1-1	-	TRBV6-6	CASSDRTVNAEAFF	TGTGCCAGCAGCGACAGGACAGTGAACGCTGAAGCTTTCTTT
once	TRBJ1-3	TRBD1	TRBV28	CASSPGGQPSGNTIYF	TGTGCCAGCAGCCCAGGGGGACAGCCCTCTGGAAACACCATATATTTT
-	TRBJ2-1	-	TRBV24-1	CATMRGPEQFF	TGTGCCACCATGAGGGGTCCTGAGCAGTTCTTC
-	TRBJ1-6	-	TRBV25-1	CASRGQSSYNSPLHF	TGTGCCAGCAGGGGCCAGAGCTCCTATAATTCACCCCTCCACTTT
-	TRBJ1-1	-	TRBV12-3/TRBV12-4	CASSLGVTEAFF	TGTGCCAGCAGTCTAGGGGTGACTGAAGCTTTCTTT
-	TRBJ2-6	-	TRBV30	CAWSVFSGANVLTF	TGTGCCTGGAGTGTATTCTCTGGGGCCAACGTCCTGACTTTC
-	TRBJ1-3	-	TRBV19	CASKAGEWTGNTIYF	TGTGCCAGTAAGGCGGGGGAGTGGACCGGAAACACCATATATTTT
-	TRBJ2-7	-	TRBV18	CASSPFRTYEQYF	TGTGCCAGCTCACCGTTCCGCACGTACGAGCAGTACTTC
-	TRBJ2-6	-	TRBV19	CASSSAGRPLSGANVLTF	TGTGCCAGTAGTAGTGCGGGCCGTCCGCTCTCTGGGGCCAACGTCCTGACTTTC
-	TRBJ2-4	-	TRBV3-1/TRBV3-2	CASSKAGLFKNIQYF	TGTGCCAGCAGCAAAGCAGGGTTATTTAAAAACATTCAGTACTTC
-	TRBJ2-1	TRBD1	TRBV6-2/TRBV6-3	CASSRQGVDYNEQFF	TGTGCCAGCAGTCGACAGGGGGTCGACTACAATGAGCAGTTCTTC
-	TRBJ1-1	TRBD1	TRBV30	CAWSRDRANTEAFF	TGTGCCTGGAGTCGGGACAGGGCGAACACTGAAGCTTTCTTT
-	TRBJ1-2	-	TRBV11-2	CASSWNSNYGYTF	TGTGCCAGCAGTTGGAACTCTAACTATGGCTACACCTTC
-	TRBJ2-2	-	TRBV11-2	CASSLDQAGELFF	TGTGCCAGCAGCTTAGATCAAGCCGGGGAGCTGTTTTTT
-	TRBJ1-2	-	TRBV10-3	CAISGTGLNYGYTF	TGTGCCATCAGTGGTACAGGCTTAAACTATGGCTACACCTTC
once	TRBJ2-7	-	TRBV15	CATSREIGIYEQYF	TGTGCCACCAGCAGAGAGATAGGGATCTACGAGCAGTACTTC